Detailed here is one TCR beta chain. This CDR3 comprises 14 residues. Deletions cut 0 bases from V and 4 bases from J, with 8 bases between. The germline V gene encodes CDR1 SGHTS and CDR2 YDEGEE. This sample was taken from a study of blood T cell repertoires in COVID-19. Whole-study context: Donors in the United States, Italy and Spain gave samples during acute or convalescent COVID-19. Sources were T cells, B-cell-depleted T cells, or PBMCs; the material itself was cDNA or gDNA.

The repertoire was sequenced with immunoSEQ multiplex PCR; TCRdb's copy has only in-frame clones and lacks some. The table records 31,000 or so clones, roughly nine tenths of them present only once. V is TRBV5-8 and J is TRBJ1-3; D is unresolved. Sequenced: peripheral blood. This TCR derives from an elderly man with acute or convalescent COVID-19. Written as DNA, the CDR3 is TGTGCCAGCAGCTTGGATCGGGGAGGAAACACCATATATTTT. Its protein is CASSLDRGGNTIYF.